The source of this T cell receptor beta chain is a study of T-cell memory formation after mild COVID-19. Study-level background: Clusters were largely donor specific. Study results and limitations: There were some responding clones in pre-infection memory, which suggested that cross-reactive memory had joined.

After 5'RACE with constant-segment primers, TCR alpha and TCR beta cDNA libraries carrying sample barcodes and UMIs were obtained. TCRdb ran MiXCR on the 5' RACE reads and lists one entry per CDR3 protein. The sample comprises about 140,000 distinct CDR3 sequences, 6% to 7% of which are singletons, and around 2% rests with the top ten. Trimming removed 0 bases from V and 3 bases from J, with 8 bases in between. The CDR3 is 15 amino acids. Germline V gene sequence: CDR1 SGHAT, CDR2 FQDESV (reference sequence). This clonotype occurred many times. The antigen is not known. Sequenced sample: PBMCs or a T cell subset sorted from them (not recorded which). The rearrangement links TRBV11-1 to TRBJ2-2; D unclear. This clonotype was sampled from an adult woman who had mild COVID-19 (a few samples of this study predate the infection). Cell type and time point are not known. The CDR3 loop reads CASSLAPTYTGELFF. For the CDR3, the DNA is TGTGCCAGCAGCTTAGCGCCGACTTACACCGGGGAGCTGTTTTTT.